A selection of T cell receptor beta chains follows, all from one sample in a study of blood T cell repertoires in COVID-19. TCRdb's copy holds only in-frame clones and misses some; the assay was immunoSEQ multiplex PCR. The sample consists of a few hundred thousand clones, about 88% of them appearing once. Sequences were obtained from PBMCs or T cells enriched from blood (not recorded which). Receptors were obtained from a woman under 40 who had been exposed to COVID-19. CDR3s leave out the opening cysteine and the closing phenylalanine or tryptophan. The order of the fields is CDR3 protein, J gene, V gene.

ASSLRTGDLYEQY,TRBJ2-7,TRBV5-4
ASSPGTGQDYEQY,TRBJ2-7,TRBV3-1/TRBV3-2
ASNTDRLQNTEAF,TRBJ1-1,TRBV5-4
ASSRDRNTEAF,TRBJ1-1,TRBV7-8
ASSRLAGDSSDTQY,TRBJ2-3,TRBV19
ASSSRQINYGYT,TRBJ1-2,TRBV11-2
ASSPTGQGFGGEAF,TRBJ1-1,TRBV9
ASSPGTGESEAF,TRBJ1-1,TRBV18
ASSEALPGRNTEAF,TRBJ1-1,TRBV6-1
ASSVGTSGGPYNEQF,TRBJ2-1,TRBV9
ASQTQGSVYEQY,TRBJ2-7,TRBV2
GGEGEATEAF,TRBJ1-1,TRBV5-3
ASSRQGITGNTIY,TRBJ1-3,TRBV18
ASSGQGPSVGVLT,TRBJ2-6,TRBV27
ASSHGTGGPGETQY,TRBJ2-5,TRBV4-1
ASSPHPRTGGHQPQH,TRBJ1-5,TRBV18
ASSQDGQLGGYT,TRBJ1-2,TRBV3-1/TRBV3-2
ASSLTGSYEQY,TRBJ2-7,TRBV5-6
ASSGWTGLRKLF,TRBJ1-4,TRBV2
ASSEYLVQGGAYGYT,TRBJ1-2,TRBV25-1
AWSGGAETQY,TRBJ2-5,TRBV30
ASSPWTGSGTDTQY,TRBJ2-3,TRBV7-6
ASSLSRGSNQPQH,TRBJ1-5,TRBV5-8
ASSLKGQGINYGYT,TRBJ1-2,TRBV5-1
ASSLIFAGLNEQY,TRBJ2-7,TRBV27
ASSLGGPNYGYT,TRBJ1-2,TRBV5-1
ASSLGQDYEQY,TRBJ2-7,TRBV7-9
ASSFRGENTEAF,TRBJ1-1,TRBV7-2
ATRAGFGSPLH,TRBJ1-6,TRBV6-5
ASSLVGAIDTQY,TRBJ2-3,TRBV7-6
ASSLGSGAGGETQY,TRBJ2-5,TRBV28
ASSMRGTGYSNQPQH,TRBJ1-5,TRBV19
ASSSTELWDQPQH,TRBJ1-5,TRBV27
ASKPDSPYNEQF,TRBJ2-1,TRBV2
ASSGQSEAF,TRBJ1-1,TRBV10-1
ASSTTGEAHEQY,TRBJ2-7,TRBV6-5
ASSPFQSGAPNEQF,TRBJ2-1,TRBV5-1
ASSKDRDRAYYEQY,TRBJ2-7,TRBV21-1
ASSPRQGSTGELF,TRBJ2-2,TRBV2